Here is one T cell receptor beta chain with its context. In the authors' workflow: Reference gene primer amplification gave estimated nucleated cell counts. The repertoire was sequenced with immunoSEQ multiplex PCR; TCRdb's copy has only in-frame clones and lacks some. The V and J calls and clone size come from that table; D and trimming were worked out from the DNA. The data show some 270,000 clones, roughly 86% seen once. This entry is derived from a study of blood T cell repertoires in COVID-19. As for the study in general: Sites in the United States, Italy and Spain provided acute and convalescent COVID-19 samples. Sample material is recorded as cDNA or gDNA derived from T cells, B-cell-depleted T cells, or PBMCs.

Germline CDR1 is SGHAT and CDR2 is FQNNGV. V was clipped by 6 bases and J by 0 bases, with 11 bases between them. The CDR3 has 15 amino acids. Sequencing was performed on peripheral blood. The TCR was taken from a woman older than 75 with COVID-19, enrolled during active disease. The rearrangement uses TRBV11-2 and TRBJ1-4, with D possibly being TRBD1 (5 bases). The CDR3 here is CASRDNLSTNEKLFF. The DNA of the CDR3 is TGTGCCAGCAGGGACAACTTATCAACTAATGAAAAACTGTTTTTT.